A selection of T cell receptor beta chains follows, all from one sample in a study of blood T cells in healthy people across ages. TCRdb reprocessed the 5' RACE reads via MiXCR and lists one record per CDR3 protein. Among roughly 1.9 million distinct CDR3 sequences listed, about two fifths were seen once. Source material: blood. All receptors derive from a human donor in good health. The CDR3 runs from the conserved cysteine through the conserved F or W. Each record gives: V gene, D gene, clone size, J gene, CDR3 DNA, CDR3 protein. A D gene is named only where the DNA matches it firmly. The size of a clone is reported for some rows only, either as once, few or many, or as a class for expanded clones.

V gene: TRBV9
D gene: TRBD1
clone size: few
J gene: TRBJ2-6
CDR3 DNA: TGTGCCAGCAGCGACGGACAGGGAAGAGTGGGGGCCACCGTCCTGACTTTC
CDR3 protein: CASSDGQGRVGATVLTF

V gene: TRBV11-2
D gene: NA
clone size: NA
J gene: TRBJ2-7
CDR3 DNA: TGTGCCAGCAGCTTGATGCAGGGTTCCCACGAGCAGTACTTC
CDR3 protein: CASSLMQGSHEQYF

V gene: TRBV7-2
D gene: NA
clone size: NA
J gene: TRBJ1-2
CDR3 DNA: TGTGCCAGCAGATCAGGGCCAACTGCTGGCTACACCTTC
CDR3 protein: CASRSGPTAGYTF

V gene: TRBV6-2/TRBV6-3
D gene: TRBD1
clone size: NA
J gene: TRBJ1-5
CDR3 DNA: TGTGCTGTAAGGACAGGGACCCAGCCCCAGCATTTT
CDR3 protein: CAVRTGTQPQHF

V gene: TRBV7-2
D gene: TRBD2
clone size: few
J gene: TRBJ2-5
CDR3 DNA: TGTGCCAGCAGCTTGGGACTAGCGGTGAGAGAGACCCAGTACTTC
CDR3 protein: CASSLGLAVRETQYF

V gene: TRBV20-1
D gene: NA
clone size: few
J gene: TRBJ2-5
CDR3 DNA: TGCAGTGCTCAGCAGGGCCTAACCCAGTACTTC
CDR3 protein: CSAQQGLTQYF

V gene: TRBV7-2
D gene: NA
clone size: NA
J gene: TRBJ1-1
CDR3 DNA: TGTGCCAGCAGCTTGTGGGAGGCCACTGAAGCTTTCTTT
CDR3 protein: CASSLWEATEAFF

V gene: TRBV6-1
D gene: TRBD1
clone size: NA
J gene: TRBJ2-7
CDR3 DNA: TGTGCCAGCACCCGAGTCACGACAGGGTTGATCTCCTACAATGAGCAGTACTTC
CDR3 protein: CASTRVTTGLISYNEQYF

V gene: TRBV10-3
D gene: NA
clone size: NA
J gene: TRBJ2-2
CDR3 DNA: TGTGCCATCTCCAGGGATGTGAACGGGGAGCTGTTTTTT
CDR3 protein: CAISRDVNGELFF

V gene: TRBV7-2
D gene: TRBD1
clone size: few
J gene: TRBJ2-1
CDR3 DNA: TGTGCCAGCAGCCAGGGACAGGATGGCGGTGAGCAGTTCTTC
CDR3 protein: CASSQGQDGGEQFF

V gene: TRBV29-1
D gene: TRBD2
clone size: NA
J gene: TRBJ2-5
CDR3 DNA: TGCAGCGTTGAATCTAGCGGGGCCGAAGAGACCCAGTACTTC
CDR3 protein: CSVESSGAEETQYF

V gene: TRBV7-8
D gene: NA
clone size: NA
J gene: TRBJ2-3
CDR3 DNA: TGTGCCAGCAGTCCGACGAGGGCTGTTATTGATTCTACAGATACGCAGTATTTT
CDR3 protein: CASSPTRAVIDSTDTQYF

V gene: TRBV5-1
D gene: NA
clone size: NA
J gene: TRBJ1-2
CDR3 DNA: TGCGCCAGCAGCTTGGAGGGGCACCTCGGCTACACCTTC
CDR3 protein: CASSLEGHLGYTF

V gene: TRBV6-2/TRBV6-3
D gene: TRBD1
clone size: NA
J gene: TRBJ2-4
CDR3 DNA: TGTGCCAGCAGTCCAACAGGGGAAAGAGGGAACATTCAGTACTTC
CDR3 protein: CASSPTGERGNIQYF

V gene: TRBV25-1
D gene: NA
clone size: NA
J gene: TRBJ2-6
CDR3 DNA: TGTGCCAGCAGTCTCCTTCAGGTTTCTGGGGCCAGCGTCCTGACTTTC
CDR3 protein: CASSLLQVSGASVLTF

V gene: TRBV20-1
D gene: NA
clone size: NA
J gene: TRBJ2-3
CDR3 DNA: TGCAGTGCTAACGGTTATGGAGGAGATACGCAGTATTTT
CDR3 protein: CSANGYGGDTQYF

V gene: TRBV7-3
D gene: NA
clone size: NA
J gene: TRBJ2-7
CDR3 DNA: TGTGCCAGCAGCCCGGAAGGGGGTTCGGGCTACGAGCAGTACTTC
CDR3 protein: CASSPEGGSGYEQYF

V gene: TRBV7-8
D gene: NA
clone size: few
J gene: TRBJ2-1
CDR3 DNA: TGTGCCAGCAGCTTAGCGATAGCTTACAATGAGCAGTTCTTC
CDR3 protein: CASSLAIAYNEQFF

V gene: TRBV4-3
D gene: TRBD1
clone size: NA
J gene: TRBJ1-4
CDR3 DNA: TGCGCCAGCAGCCCCAACCCCGGGACAGTAAATGAAAAACTGTTTTTT
CDR3 protein: CASSPNPGTVNEKLFF

V gene: TRBV5-1
D gene: NA
clone size: NA
J gene: TRBJ1-1
CDR3 DNA: TGCGCCAGCAGCTCCCCACAGGGAGGGAACACTGAAGCTTTCTTT
CDR3 protein: CASSSPQGGNTEAFF

V gene: TRBV29-1
D gene: NA
clone size: few
J gene: TRBJ1-2
CDR3 DNA: TGCAGCGTTGAAGATCTAAGTGGCTACACCTTC
CDR3 protein: CSVEDLSGYTF

V gene: TRBV2
D gene: NA
clone size: few
J gene: TRBJ1-6
CDR3 DNA: TGTGCCAGCAGTGATGTTGGCGACGGTTCAGGTTCACCCCTCCACTTT
CDR3 protein: CASSDVGDGSGSPLHF

V gene: TRBV11-2
D gene: NA
clone size: NA
J gene: TRBJ1-5
CDR3 DNA: TGTGCCAGCAGCGAGCAGACGTATCAGCCCCAGCATTTT
CDR3 protein: CASSEQTYQPQHF

V gene: TRBV29-1
D gene: TRBD1
clone size: NA
J gene: TRBJ2-5
CDR3 DNA: TGCAGCGTTGAAGCCAGGGGGGAGACCCAGTACTTC
CDR3 protein: CSVEARGETQYF

V gene: TRBV7-9
D gene: TRBD1
clone size: few
J gene: TRBJ2-7
CDR3 DNA: TGTGCCAGCAGCTTTGTACAGGGGGCCGACGAGCAGTACTTC
CDR3 protein: CASSFVQGADEQYF

V gene: TRBV19
D gene: NA
clone size: NA
J gene: TRBJ2-7
CDR3 DNA: TGTGCCAGTAGTATACGGGGAGGTTTGGACGAGCAGTACTTC
CDR3 protein: CASSIRGGLDEQYF